The rows below give T cell receptor beta chains drawn from one sample of a study of cytomegalovirus exposure and HLA in healthy donors. Some clones are missing from TCRdb's copy, which holds only in-frame ones; the method was immunoSEQ multiplex PCR. The table includes about 140,000 clones, roughly 75% detected once. The sample taken for sequencing was PBMCs. The receptors stem from a female donor in good health and CMV-seronegative. Both conserved end residues are trimmed from each CDR3.

TRBV27	TRBJ2-7	ASSSLTGRFGEQY
TRBV5-4	TRBJ1-3	ASSLVGPVSGNTIY
TRBV19	TRBJ2-2	ASSPRANTGELF
TRBV9	TRBJ2-5	ASSAAGTGLAETQY
TRBV29-1	TRBJ2-7	SVLAYEQY
TRBV6-5	TRBJ1-1	ASSYSAGSGEAF
TRBV5-1	TRBJ2-1	ASSLAGGDNEQF
TRBV9	TRBJ2-1	ASSVGGRGGEQF
TRBV5-5	TRBJ2-2	ASSLLWAQNTGELF
TRBV7-6	TRBJ2-7	ASSSTTEVY
TRBV19	TRBJ1-2	ASSMLDYGYT